This record covers a single T cell receptor beta chain. V lost 3 bases and J lost 7; bases outside the gene matches: 6. CDR3 size: 15 residues. Per germline, CDR1 PRHDT and CDR2 FYEKMQ (reference sequence). The sample belongs to a study of cytotoxic CD8 clonotypes in ibrutinib-treated CLL. About 2 micrograms of genomic DNA from cryopreserved PBMCs went into TCR beta libraries. Sequencing used immunoSEQ multiplex PCR; TCRdb keeps in-frame clones, though not all of them. The profile shows some 350,000 clones, roughly 67% of them singletons. This specimen was PBMCs, taken after 36 months of ibrutinib treatment. The rearrangement links TRBV13 to TRBJ2-1; 10 bases match TRBD1. The sequence was collected from a human donor with chronic lymphocytic leukemia. CDR3 protein: CASSLDDRGLNEQFF. CDR3 nucleotides: TGTGCCAGCAGCTTGGACGACAGGGGGCTTAATGAGCAGTTCTTC. The full variable domain, its missing parts supplied by reference TRBV13 and TRBJ2-1, is AAGVIQSPRHLIKEKRETATLKCYPIPRHDTVYWYQQGPGQDPQFLISFYEKMQSDKGSIPDRFSAQQFSDYHSELNMSSLELGDSALYFCASSLDDRGLNEQFFGPGTRLTVL.